Following are 9 T cell receptor beta chains from one sample sequenced in a study of T cells during gluten challenge in celiac disease. Paired single-cell TRA and TRB sequences were amplified by three nested PCRs with multiplexed primers. MiXCR, applied by TCRdb to the single-cell sequencing reads, yields one record per CDR3 protein. The table includes approximately 420 distinct CDR3 sequences, around 30% detected once. The sequences come from gluten-specific CD4+ T cells sorted from the duodenum using tetramers, collected at baseline or on day 14 of gluten challenge (not recorded which). All receptors come from a female donor with celiac disease.

The CDR3 coding sequence is TGCAGCGTTGAAACCGGGCTTGAGGGACCCCTCCACTTT. It encodes CSVETGLEGPLHF. This rearrangement joins TRBV29-1 to TRBJ1-6; D not resolved. This CDR3 contains 13 residues. Germline lookup yields CDR1 SQVTM and CDR2 ANQGSEA. V gave up 2 bases and J gave up 12 bases, with 14 bases separating them.

In its sample, this clonotype was seen a few times. The chain carries TRBV29-1 and TRBJ2-1, with D hard to call. Trimming took 6 bases from V and 5 from J, leaving 17 bases between them. The germline V gene has CDR1 SQVTM and CDR2 ANQGSEA. The CDR3 consists of 14 residues. The CDR3 loop reads CSVAYSALDNEQFF. The DNA of the CDR3 is TGCAGCGTGGCTTACAGCGCTCTTGACAATGAGCAGTTCTTC.

This clonotype occurred many times. The chain is built from TRBV20-1 and TRBJ1-5; no reliable D call. There are 13 residues in the CDR3. Germline CDR1 is DFQATT and CDR2 is SNEGSKA (reference sequence). Deletions cut 7 bases from V and 0 bases from J, with 10 bases between. Written as DNA, the CDR3 is TGCAGTGGAGGTCAGGATAGCAATCAGCCCCAGCATTTT. Amino acids: CSGGQDSNQPQHF.

The sample holds a few counts of this clonotype. The V gene is TRBV14, the J gene TRBJ2-2; unclear D gene. CDR3 size: 13 residues. V was trimmed by 1 base and J by 7 bases, leaving 7 bases between them. Per germline, CDR1 SGHDN and CDR2 FVKESK. CDR3 sequence (DNA): TGTGCCAGCAGCCAAGTGCCGGGCGGGGAGCTGTTTTTT. It yields the protein CASSQVPGGELFF.

The table lists this clonotype with many counts. V usage is TRBV7-3 and J usage is TRBJ1-5; D is unresolved. The V end lost 0 bases, the J end lost 4 bases, and 10 bases lay between the germline ends. In germline, CDR1 is SGHTA, CDR2 FQGTGA. CDR3 length: 15 residues. The CDR3 protein is CASSLTGLQNQPQHF. In nucleotides, the CDR3 is TGTGCCAGCAGCTTAACTGGGCTGCAGAATCAGCCCCAGCATTTT.

The genes are TRBV29-1 and TRBJ2-5; D gene unclear. The CDR3 has 13 amino acids. Germline V gives CDR1 SQVTM, CDR2 ANQGSEA. V was trimmed by 4 bases and J by 5 bases, leaving 14 bases between them. The CDR3 loop is CSVGAALGETQYF. The CDR3, as DNA: TGCAGCGTTGGGGCAGCCCTCGGGGAGACCCAGTACTTC.

The chain combines TRBV29-1 with TRBJ2-7; D is undetermined. The germline V gene encodes CDR1 SQVTM and CDR2 ANQGSEA. The CDR3 has 12 residues. Trimming stripped 2 bases from V and 2 bases from J, with 7 bases between. The CDR3 coding sequence is TGCAGCGTTGAAATGGTACCCTACGAGCAGTACTTC. Protein product: CSVEMVPYEQYF.

This clonotype is labeled as medium-sized. This chain uses TRBV4-2 with TRBJ1-1; 11 nucleotides align to TRBD1. V dropped 4 bases and J dropped 5; count of bases not matched to a gene: 3. The CDR3 is 14 amino acids. Germline V gene sequence: CDR1 LGHNA, CDR2 YNFKEQ. The CDR3 spells CASSRGQGATEAFF. The CDR3 bases are TGTGCCAGCAGCCGAGGACAGGGGGCAACTGAAGCTTTCTTT.

The chain joins TRBV27 to TRBJ2-1; D gene unclear. Germline assignment: CDR1 MNHEY and CDR2 SMNVEV (reference sequence). The CDR3 has 13 amino acids. The germline V and J ends were trimmed by 6 bases and 7 bases, with 13 bases remaining between them. The CDR3 sequence is CASSQLQRNEQFF. The CDR3 DNA follows: TGTGCCAGCAGCCAACTACAGAGGAATGAGCAGTTCTTC.